These 32 T cell receptor beta chains share one sample of origin, sequenced in a study of blood T cell repertoires in COVID-19. Repertoires were generated with immunoSEQ multiplex PCR, while TCRdb's copy carries only in-frame clones and drops some. The sample carries about 390,000 clones, around 87% recorded once. Sequences were obtained from peripheral blood. These receptor sequences come from a woman in her sixties or seventies with COVID-19, enrolled during active disease.

V usage is TRBV7-3 and J usage is TRBJ2-2; 12 bases match TRBD2. Germline CDR1 SGHTA, CDR2 FQGTGA. V was clipped by 4 bases and J by 1 base; unmatched bases: 4. The CDR3 is 17 amino acids. The CDR3 DNA sequence: TGTGCCAGCAGCTCCCCGGGACTAGCGGGGAACACCGGGGAGCTGTTTTTT. Its translation is CASSSPGLAGNTGELFF.

The chain couples TRBV7-2 to TRBJ2-1; D is perhaps TRBD1 (6 bases). This CDR3 has 12 residues. The germline V gene has CDR1 SGHTA and CDR2 FQGNSA. V was clipped by 7 bases and J by 7 bases, with 11 bases between them. CDR3 nucleotides: TGTGCCAGCATGCTAGGACAGAATGAGCAGTTCTTC. It encodes CASMLGQNEQFF.

The rearrangement joins TRBV4-1 to TRBJ2-7; TRBD1 matches at 8 bases. V shed 1 base, J shed 5 bases, and the junction held 10 bases outside the gene matches. The CDR3 loop spans 16 amino acids. Germline V gene lookup returns CDR1 MGHRA and CDR2 YSYEKL. CDR3 in DNA: TGCGCCAGCAGCCAAGGCCCATCGCAGGGGGCCAACGAGCAGTACTTC. Protein sequence: CASSQGPSQGANEQYF.

J is TRBJ1-1 and V is TRBV7-3; D uncertain. The CDR3 runs to 13 residues. In germline, CDR1 is SGHTA, CDR2 FQGTGA. The V gene lost 1 base and the J gene lost 5 bases, with 8 bases spanning the gap. The CDR3: CASSLSRATEAFF. For the CDR3, the DNA is TGTGCCAGCAGCTTAAGCCGAGCGACTGAAGCTTTCTTT.

The J gene is TRBJ1-5, the V gene TRBV28; D is unclear. Between the trimmed V and J ends, which lost 5 bases and 2 bases, there was a span of 10 bases. CDR1 and CDR2 (germline): MDHEN, SYDVKM. CDR3 size: 14 residues. This CDR3 reads CASSRLLGNQPQHF. The CDR3 DNA reads as TGTGCCAGCAGTCGACTTCTTGGCAATCAGCCCCAGCATTTT.

The rearrangement joins TRBV27 to TRBJ1-4, with D possibly TRBD1 on 6 matching bases. The CDR3 length is 13 residues. V was shortened by 6 bases and J by 8 bases, with 13 bases between the two germline ends. Germline CDR1 and CDR2: MNHEY and SMNVEV (reference sequence). The CDR3 DNA reads as TGTGCCAGCAGCACAGGGAACTGGGAAAAACTGTTTTTT. Translating gives CASSTGNWEKLFF.

V gene TRBV7-2 combines with J gene TRBJ1-5, with 7 bases matching TRBD1. The CDR3 spans 15 residues. Germline V gene lookup returns CDR1 SGHTA and CDR2 FQGNSA. Losses at the gene ends were 6 bases for V and 6 bases for J; bases not matched to a gene: 11. CDR3 amino acids: CASSRAAGGGQPQHF. CDR3 nucleotide sequence: TGTGCCAGCAGTAGGGCGGCAGGGGGAGGTCAGCCCCAGCATTTT.

The rearrangement joins TRBV4-1 to TRBJ2-1; D gene unclear. From germline, CDR1 is MGHRA and CDR2 YSYEKL. This CDR3 region has 15 residues. Deletions cut 0 bases from V and 1 base from J, with 7 bases between. CDR3 in DNA: TGCGCCAGCAGCCAAGACGTCGGTTCCTACAATGAGCAGTTCTTC. It translates to CASSQDVGSYNEQFF.

This clone was seen only once. The rearrangement joins TRBV10-2 to TRBJ2-1; no clear D. Germline V CDR1 and CDR2: WSHSY, SAAADI. The CDR3 consists of 11 residues. V was clipped by 10 bases and J by 6 bases, with 10 bases between them. CDR3 sequence: CATAVGNEQFF. The CDR3 region has the DNA TGCGCCACCGCGGTAGGCAATGAGCAGTTCTTC.

The CDR3 region is CASSQVHANTGELFF. The DNA of the CDR3 is TGTGCCAGCAGCCAAGTACACGCGAACACCGGGGAGCTGTTTTTT. The chain links TRBV14 to TRBJ2-2; D is unclear. The germline V gene encodes CDR1 SGHDN and CDR2 FVKESK. Deletions cut 1 base from V and 0 bases from J, with 6 bases between. The CDR3 runs to 15 residues.

This chain connects TRBV5-1 to TRBJ1-4; the match to TRBD1 covers 10 bases. Germline CDR1 SGHRS, CDR2 YFSETQ. V was clipped by 5 bases and J by 5 bases; unmatched bases: 6. The CDR3 covers 15 residues. The CDR3 DNA reads TGCGCCAGCAGTCCCACGGGACAGGGGAATGAAAAACTGTTTTTT. Amino acid sequence: CASSPTGQGNEKLFF.

The V gene is TRBV29-1, the J gene TRBJ1-2; D is ambiguous. V was shortened by 6 bases and J by 8 bases, with 10 bases between the two germline ends. Germline V CDR1 and CDR2: SQVTM, ANQGSEA. This CDR3 is 10 amino acids long. CDR3 region: CSVFSSGYTF. Here the CDR3 DNA reads TGCAGCGTCTTCTCAAGCGGCTACACCTTC.

V usage is TRBV5-1 and J usage is TRBJ1-2; 7 bases align to TRBD1. V was pared by 0 bases and J by 7 bases, with 6 bases of the junction left unmatched. Germline values: CDR1 SGHRS, CDR2 YFSETQ. There are 14 residues in the CDR3. DNA of the CDR3: TGCGCCAGCAGCTTGGAAGGGACAGCGGCTGGCTACACCTTC. Its translation is CASSLEGTAAGYTF.

The rearrangement links TRBV30 to TRBJ2-1; 7 nucleotides match TRBD2. The germline gives CDR1 GTSNPN, CDR2 SVGIG (reference sequence). This CDR3 spans 11 amino acids. V shed 4 bases, J shed 10 bases, and the junction held 4 bases outside the gene matches. For the CDR3, the DNA is TGTGCCTGGAAGGGAGGGAGGGAGCAGTTCTTC. This gives the protein CAWKGGREQFF.

The V and J genes are TRBV7-3 and TRBJ2-3; no clear D gene. The germline V gene encodes CDR1 SGHTA and CDR2 FQGTGA. Trimming removed 0 bases at V and 1 base at J, with 11 bases between. CDR3 length: 16 amino acids. The CDR3 region is CASSLTFTARTDTQYF. In DNA form, the CDR3 reads TGTGCCAGCAGCTTAACGTTCACTGCCCGCACAGATACGCAGTATTTT.

The rearrangement links TRBV7-2 to TRBJ2-3; perhaps TRBD2 as D (6 bases). Germline assignment: CDR1 SGHTA and CDR2 FQGNSA. V gave up 2 bases and J gave up 7 bases, with 19 bases separating them. The CDR3 has 16 residues. As DNA, the CDR3 is TGTGCCAGCAGCTTAAGTCCCCCAACGGCGGGAAATACGCAGTATTTT. This encodes CASSLSPPTAGNTQYF.

The chain is built from TRBV28 and TRBJ1-5, with TRBD1 matching 8 bases. V was clipped by 5 bases and J by 5 bases; unmatched bases: 8. Per the germline V gene, CDR1 is MDHEN and CDR2 is SYDVKM. The CDR3 is made up of 15 amino acids. The CDR3 sequence: CASSPPGQDYQPQHF. In nucleotides, the CDR3 is TGTGCCAGCAGTCCCCCGGGACAGGACTATCAGCCCCAGCATTTT.

A remark on this clone: Other DNA sequences in this specimen translate into the identical CDR3. This chain uses TRBV18 with TRBJ1-1; 10 bases match TRBD1. Germline loops: CDR1 KGHSH, CDR2 LQKENI. Trimming removed 6 bases from V and 5 bases from J; junction bases left unmatched: 6. This CDR3 comprises 14 residues. CDR3 in amino acids: CASSRDRGGTEAFF. Written as DNA, the CDR3 is TGTGCCAGCTCGCGGGACAGGGGAGGTACTGAAGCTTTCTTT.

The chain combines TRBV10-3 with TRBJ2-1, with TRBD2 identical over 13 bases. Germline values: CDR1 ENHRY, CDR2 SYGVKD. J was trimmed by 6 bases and V by 2 bases; bases with no gene match: 10. The CDR3 has 18 residues. The CDR3 sequence: CAISEAHRLAGGPNEQFF. In nucleotides, the CDR3 is TGTGCCATCAGTGAGGCACATAGACTAGCGGGGGGCCCCAATGAGCAGTTCTTC.

The rearrangement uses TRBV10-3 and TRBJ1-1; D is possibly TRBD1 (6 bases). Deletions cut 6 bases from V and 4 bases from J, with 18 bases between. This CDR3 contains 15 residues. Germline values: CDR1 ENHRY, CDR2 SYGVKD. This CDR3 is CAISGAGAAGTEAFF. The CDR3 region has the DNA TGTGCCATCAGCGGGGCAGGGGCTGCTGGCACTGAAGCTTTCTTT.

The gene calls are TRBV2 and TRBJ1-5; D may be TRBD1 (6 bases). The V gene lost 5 bases and the J gene lost 3 bases, with 11 bases spanning the gap. From germline, CDR1 is SNHLY and CDR2 FYNNEI. CDR3 length: 14 residues. The CDR3 region has the DNA TGTGCCAGCAGTCCTGGACAGATCAATCAGCCCCAGCATTTT. Residues: CASSPGQINQPQHF.

The CDR3: CASSLTDRGPTGELFF. The CDR3 DNA is TGTGCCAGCAGCCTCACGGACAGGGGGCCCACCGGGGAGCTGTTTTTT. This chain links TRBV5-6 with TRBJ2-2; 11 nucleotides agree with TRBD1. Germline V gene data show CDR1 as SGHDT and CDR2 as YYEEEE. The ends lost 4 bases at V and 4 bases at J; junction bases unmatched: 6. The CDR3 is made up of 16 amino acids. The full variable domain, rest sourced from reference TRBV5-6 and TRBJ2-2, is DAGVTQSPTHLIKTRGQQVTLRCSPKSGHDTVSWYQQALGQGPQFIFQYYEEEERQRGNFPDRFSGHQFPNYSSELNVNALLLGDSALYLCASSLTDRGPTGELFFGEGSRLTVL.

J is TRBJ2-3 and V is TRBV29-1, with a tentative D call TRBD1 (6 bases). The V end was cut by 2 bases, the J end by 5 bases, with 14 bases between. From germline, CDR1 is SQVTM and CDR2 ANQGSEA. The CDR3 has 14 amino acids. The CDR3 DNA is TGCAGCGTTGAAAGAGGGGGTTGGGGAGATACGCAGTATTTT. It codes for CSVERGGWGDTQYF.

The chain links TRBV6-1 to TRBJ1-1; 7 bases are a match to TRBD1. Trimming took 6 bases from V and 1 from J; bases not matched to a gene: 2. Germline V gene lookup returns CDR1 MNHNS and CDR2 SASEGT. The CDR3 runs 13 residues. DNA for the CDR3: TGTGCCAGCAGCCGACAGGGGAACACTGAAGCTTTCTTT. Its protein is CASSRQGNTEAFF.

The chain has TRBV18 and TRBJ2-1; unclear D gene. Germline V gives CDR1 KGHSH, CDR2 LQKENI. Trimming took 4 bases from V and 4 from J, leaving 8 bases between them. The CDR3 runs 13 residues. CDR3 protein: CASSQFSYNEQFF. In DNA form, the CDR3 reads TGTGCCAGCTCACAGTTCAGTTACAATGAGCAGTTCTTC.

This chain uses TRBV6-5 with TRBJ2-1; 7 bases align to TRBD1. V dropped 6 bases and J dropped 9; count of bases not matched to a gene: 8. This CDR3 contains 13 residues. Germline V gene lookup returns CDR1 MNHEY and CDR2 SVGAGI. In DNA, the CDR3 is TGTGCCAGCAGGCGCGACAGGGCAGGTGAGCAGTTCTTC. Translating it yields CASRRDRAGEQFF.

The chain has TRBV2 and TRBJ1-5; D uncertain. The V gene's germline CDR1 is SNHLY and CDR2 FYNNEI. Trimming left V 7 bases short and J 5 bases short, with 9 bases between. The CDR3 spans 12 residues. CDR3 amino acids: CASTVGDQPQHF. DNA for the CDR3: TGTGCCAGCACGGTCGGGGATCAGCCCCAGCATTTT.

The chain recombines TRBV19 with TRBJ1-1, with no clear D. The CDR3 has 17 amino acids. The germline CDR1 and CDR2 sequences are LNHDA and SQIVND (reference sequence). V dropped 0 bases and J dropped 5 bases, with 19 bases sitting between them. The CDR3 coding sequence is TGTGCCAGTAGTATAGAAAGGACGGTGGGAGTCGTAACTGAAGCTTTCTTT. This sequence encodes CASSIERTVGVVTEAFF.

The CDR3 sequence: CAWSVGGVNQPQHF. CDR3 nucleotides: TGTGCCTGGAGTGTGGGAGGGGTTAATCAGCCCCAGCATTTT. The genes are TRBV30 and TRBJ1-5; D is perhaps TRBD1 (5 bases). This CDR3 spans 14 amino acids. Germline V CDR1 and CDR2: GTSNPN, SVGIG (reference sequence). The V and J ends lost 0 bases and 4 bases respectively, with 10 bases between them.

This clone came up once. The genes are TRBV29-1 and TRBJ1-1, with 8 positions matching TRBD1. This CDR3 has 14 residues. The V and J ends lost 7 bases and 0 bases, in that order; junction bases with no gene match: 7. Germline V gene lookup returns CDR1 SQVTM and CDR2 ANQGSEA. This CDR3 is CSALTGGLNTEAFF. The CDR3 DNA sequence: TGCAGCGCCCTTACAGGGGGGTTGAACACTGAAGCTTTCTTT.

This chain uses TRBV27 with TRBJ2-3, with TRBD2 matching 7 bases. Germline CDR1 and CDR2: MNHEY and SMNVEV (reference sequence). After removal of 1 base from V and 5 bases from J, the junction contained 9 bases not matched to a gene. The length of the CDR3 is 16 residues. This CDR3 reads CASSLLYGGGLDTQYF. CDR3 bases: TGTGCCAGCAGTTTATTGTACGGCGGGGGTTTAGATACGCAGTATTTT.

The J gene is TRBJ1-2, the V gene TRBV9; D is unclear. This CDR3 comprises 12 residues. Per the germline V gene, CDR1 is SGDLS and CDR2 is YYNGEE. Deletions cut 4 bases from V and 6 bases from J, with 10 bases between. DNA of the CDR3: TGTGCCAGCAGCCCTTTCCAGGATGGCTACACCTTC. Its protein product is CASSPFQDGYTF.